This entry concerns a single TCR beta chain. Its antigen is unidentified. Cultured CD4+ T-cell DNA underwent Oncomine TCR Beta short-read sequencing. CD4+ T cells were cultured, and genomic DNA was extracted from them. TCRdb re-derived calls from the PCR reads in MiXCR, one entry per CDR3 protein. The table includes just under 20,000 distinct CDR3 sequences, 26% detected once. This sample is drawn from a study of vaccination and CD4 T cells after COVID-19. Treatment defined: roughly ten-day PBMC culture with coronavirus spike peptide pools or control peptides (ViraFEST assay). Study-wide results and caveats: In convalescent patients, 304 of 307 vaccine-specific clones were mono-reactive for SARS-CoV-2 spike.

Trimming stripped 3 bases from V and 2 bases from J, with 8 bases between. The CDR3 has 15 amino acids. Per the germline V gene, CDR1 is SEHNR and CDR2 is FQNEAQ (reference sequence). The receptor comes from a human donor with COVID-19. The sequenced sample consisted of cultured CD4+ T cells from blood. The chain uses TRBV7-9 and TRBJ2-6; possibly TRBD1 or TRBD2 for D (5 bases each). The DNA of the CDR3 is TGTGCCAGCAGCTTCGGGACGACTGGGGCCAACGTCCTGACTTTC. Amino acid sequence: CASSFGTTGANVLTF.